A selection of T cell receptor beta chains follows, all from one sample in a study of T cell responses to AZD1222 COVID-19 vaccine. Assay used: immunoSEQ multiplex PCR; TCRdb lists only in-frame clones, some missing. This sample has roughly 140,000 clones, with about 92% found just once. The sequencing used peripheral blood, collected 28 days after the second AZD1222 dose. These receptors all come from an adult who received the AZD1222 COVID-19 vaccine. The CDR3 runs from the conserved cysteine through the conserved F or W. The D gene is left open where the match is weak. A clone size is listed for some rows: how often the clone was seen (once, few, many), or a class if it is expanded.

TRBJ2-2,-,-,TRBV24-1,15,CATSDPGLGTGELFF,TGTGCCACCAGTGACCCGGGACTCGGGACCGGGGAGCTGTTTTTT
TRBJ2-7,-,-,TRBV30,13,CAWSRGDEYEQYF,TGTGCCTGGAGTAGGGGGGATGAGTACGAGCAGTACTTC
TRBJ2-1,TRBD2,-,TRBV7-8,18,CASSLARFQAGGYNEQFF,TGTGCCAGCAGCTTAGCTCGTTTCCAGGCGGGAGGCTACAATGAGCAGTTCTTC
TRBJ2-2,TRBD2,-,TRBV5-1,15,CASSGAGGPPGELFF,TGCGCCAGCAGCGGAGCGGGAGGGCCTCCCGGGGAGCTGTTTTTT
TRBJ2-5,-,-,TRBV21-1,15,CASSKISGSSETQYF,TGTGCCAGCAGCAAGATTAGCGGGAGTTCAGAGACCCAGTACTTC
TRBJ1-4,-,-,TRBV3-1/TRBV3-2,16,CASSLSVGRENEKLFF,TGTGCCAGCAGCCTTTCCGTGGGGAGGGAGAATGAAAAACTGTTTTTT
TRBJ2-7,-,-,TRBV4-2,13,CASSQDSAYEQYF,TGTGCCAGCAGCCAAGACTCGGCCTACGAGCAGTACTTC
TRBJ2-1,TRBD1,-,TRBV5-4,13,CASSSGTGNEQFF,TGTGCCAGCAGTTCTGGGACAGGAAATGAGCAGTTCTTC
TRBJ2-5,TRBD1,-,TRBV6-6,15,CASRNDRGHGETQYF,TGTGCCAGCAGGAACGACAGGGGGCACGGAGAGACCCAGTACTTC
TRBJ2-7,-,-,TRBV21-1,17,CASSEDGLAGSSPEQYF,TGTGCCAGCAGCGAAGACGGACTAGCGGGCTCTAGCCCCGAGCAGTACTTC
TRBJ2-1,TRBD1,-,TRBV10-3,14,CAISESRQGNEQFF,TGTGCCATCAGTGAGTCGAGACAGGGCAATGAGCAGTTCTTC
TRBJ2-7,-,-,TRBV21-1,13,CASSKASAYEQYF,TGTGCCAGCAGCAAAGCCAGCGCCTACGAGCAGTACTTC
TRBJ2-7,TRBD2,-,TRBV24-1,15,CATSDAGLATHEQYF,TGTGCCACCAGTGATGCGGGACTAGCGACCCACGAGCAGTACTTC
TRBJ2-7,-,-,TRBV6-5,15,CASSYSGVRGYEQYF,TGTGCCAGCAGTTACTCGGGGGTTCGGGGCTACGAGCAGTACTTC
TRBJ2-7,-,once,TRBV28,13,CASSIARNHEQYF,TGTGCCAGCAGTATCGCTAGAAACCACGAGCAGTACTTC
TRBJ1-4,-,once,TRBV3-1/TRBV3-2,14,CASSQPLEGSKLFF,TGTGCCAGCAGCCAACCCCTGGAGGGGTCGAAACTGTTTTTT
TRBJ2-5,-,-,TRBV7-8,14,CASSLVLLAETQYF,TGTGCCAGCAGCCTTGTGTTGTTAGCAGAGACCCAGTACTTC
TRBJ2-3,-,-,TRBV27,16,CASSLLAETSTDTQYF,TGTGCCAGCAGTTTATTGGCGGAAACTAGCACAGATACGCAGTATTTT
TRBJ1-1,-,-,TRBV27,14,CASRNRDGATEAFF,TGTGCCAGCAGGAACAGGGATGGGGCCACTGAAGCTTTCTTT
TRBJ2-5,-,-,TRBV7-8,16,CASSLGGRGMWETQYF,TGTGCCAGCAGCTTGGGGGGCAGGGGGATGTGGGAGACCCAGTACTTC
TRBJ1-2,TRBD1,-,TRBV4-1,13,CASSHQGQHGYTF,TGCGCCAGCAGCCACCAGGGACAGCATGGCTACACCTTC
TRBJ2-1,TRBD1,-,TRBV2,14,CASSDRQGANEQFF,TGTGCCAGCAGTGATCGGCAGGGGGCGAATGAGCAGTTCTTC
TRBJ1-4,-,-,TRBV7-9,16,CASSLAGSPRPEKLFF,TGTGCCAGCAGCTTAGCGGGCAGTCCCCGGCCCGAAAAACTGTTTTTT
TRBJ1-1,-,-,TRBV20-1,11,CSATGGAEAFF,TGCAGTGCCACGGGGGGGGCTGAAGCTTTCTTT
TRBJ1-1,-,-,TRBV19,14,CASSIKGGNTEAFF,TGTGCCAGTAGTATAAAAGGGGGGAACACTGAAGCTTTCTTT
TRBJ2-3,TRBD1,-,TRBV11-2,15,CASSTRQGRTDTQYF,TGTGCCAGCAGCACCCGACAGGGCCGCACAGATACGCAGTATTTT
TRBJ2-1,-,-,TRBV11-1,12,CASSSVDNEQFF,TGTGCCAGCAGCTCAGTAGACAATGAGCAGTTCTTC
TRBJ2-7,TRBD2,-,TRBV29-1,14,CSVVSGRAPYEQYF,TGCAGCGTTGTCAGCGGGAGGGCCCCCTACGAGCAGTACTTC
TRBJ2-7,TRBD2,-,TRBV18,14,CASSRLAYRYEQYF,TGTGCCAGCTCACGACTAGCTTATCGTTACGAGCAGTACTTC
TRBJ1-2,-,-,TRBV27,17,CASSLSPELHLNYGYTF,TGTGCCAGCAGTTTATCGCCGGAGCTTCACCTTAACTATGGCTACACCTTC